The T cell receptor (beta chain) under discussion was sequenced for a study of blood T cell repertoires in COVID-19. How the authors handled the data: Cell counts per sample came from amplifying reference gene primers. The data were produced by immunoSEQ multiplex PCR, yet TCRdb's version contains in-frame clones alone and is incomplete. V and J calls and clone size are given by that table; D and trimming were obtained from the DNA. The sample has under 450,000 clones, more than 70% seen once; the top ten hold around 1.3%. Germline loops: CDR1 SGHDN, CDR2 FVKESK. After removal of 4 bases from V and 0 bases from J, the junction contained 3 bases not matched to a gene. This CDR3 has 15 residues. Participants were placed into cohorts based on the clinical history they reported. Two negative PCRs, clearance, or symptom resolution were required of recovered Cohort 3 donors.

This clonotype was obtained from a man aged 25 to 40 who had recovered from COVID-19. This chain connects TRBV14 to TRBJ2-7; TRBD2 matches 10 bases. The sample comprised PBMCs or T cells enriched from blood (not recorded which). The CDR3 bases are TGTGCCAGCAGCCCCACTAGCGGGGACTCCTACGAGCAGTACTTC. This encodes CASSPTSGDSYEQYF.